This T cell receptor (beta chain) comes out of a study of blood T cells in healthy people across ages (dated by TCRdb to the mid-2010s). About the investigation overall: In model experiments, template switching captured about one uniquely barcoded TCR beta cDNA molecule for every two T cells. Using the same blood draw, the study looked at two additional independent replicas of 1 million unique cDNA reads for two donors, one aged 18 to 29 and the other aged 80 or older. The study measured age-related changes in TCR beta repertoire diversity using deep sequencing normalized with unique cDNA molecular identifiers. Four age groups were formed from the donors: young (average approximately 15 years), middle-aged (approximately 39), aged (roughly 58) and long-lived (about 80). To avoid experimental bias, donors of different ages were randomly spread across the sequencing lanes. Overall study results and their limits: Estimates of total diversity based on one million sequenced T cells were regarded as lower bounds and as underestimates. Because donor CMV infection status was unknown, age-related changes in expanded clonotypes were potentially confounded. As age increased, observed TCR beta diversity per million T cells dropped in a roughly linear way, and a significant reduction was already evident by age roughly 40. There was a strong correlation between observed TCR beta diversity and the percentage of naive T cells measured by flow cytometry. Because profiling used bulk unsorted PBMCs, naive and antigen-experienced compartments could not be compared conclusively. Compared with the aged group, the long-lived group had more naive CD4+ T cells, fewer expanded clones and increased TCR diversity, a pattern suggesting age selection.

Systemically healthy Caucasian individuals from Russia, some 40 in total and aged about 6 to 90 years, were included as donors. Approximately 9.7 milliliters of peripheral blood were drawn from each donor into EDTA-treated Vacutainer tubes. Ficoll-Paque density-gradient centrifugation was used to isolate PBMCs, with at least 6.5 million per sample. Total RNA was extracted from PBMCs with Trizol reagent, with at least 6 micrograms obtained per sample. The percentages of naive CD45RAhigh/CD27high T cells were determined by flow cytometry on a PBMC aliquot from every donor. At the junction V is shortened by 5 bases and J by 6 bases, with 14 bases in between. The germline V gene (reference sequence) sets CDR1 to MNHEY and CDR2 to SMNVEV. Spanning cysteine to phenylalanine, the CDR3 consists of 14 amino acids. CDR3 DNA only is kept here, 42 bases in frame from base 1. The protocol used for the library was 5' RACE. Instrument on record: Illumina HiSeq 2500. The second PCR ran for about 6 to 12 cycles and used a J-beta primer mix along with a sample-barcoded 5' primer. Each TCR beta cDNA molecule received a unique molecular identifier from a template-switch 5' adaptor carrying 12 random nucleotides. Each sample yielded at least 3 million CDR3-containing paired-end reads. First-strand cDNA was synthesized from all RNA with the Mint cDNA synthesis kit, primed by a TRBC-specific oligonucleotide. Following uracil-DNA glycosylase treatment, a first 18-cycle PCR with universal primers M1SS and BC2_uni_R was performed on all cDNA. Per the authors' processing: Normalization of each sample was performed by random selection of 1 million high-quality reads, each carrying a distinct molecular identifier. Instead of being binned into consensus sequences, reads with shared molecular identifiers were discarded. MiTCR, set to a Q25 quality threshold and the strictest error-elimination algorithm, was used for CDR3 identification, clonotype clustering and error correction. A nonparametric unseen species model with Euler transformation was used to estimate lower-bound total TCR beta diversity. TCRdb trimmed the raw reads at Q25, called clones with MiXCR and kept productive beta chains. Here each entry gathers all rows of one CDR3 protein and keeps the most common genes and DNA. These V and J calls originate from TCRdb's pipeline instead of the authors' own analysis. The sample yields roughly 730,000 distinct CDR3 sequences; more than 50% were counted once. Of the sample, roughly 24% is held by the ten largest clones.

As regards this clonotype: Its specific antigen is unknown. Base quality data are lacking; no much larger clone is found one base away.

The chain is encoded by TRBV27 joined to TRBJ2-1; the best D guess is TRBD1, with 6 bases matching. This clonotype was sampled from a man aged 40-55 years in good health. Sequences were obtained from blood. CDR3 loop: CASSTYRAANEQFF. The DNA sequence follows: TGTGCCAGCAGTACGTACAGGGCTGCCAATGAGCAGTTCTTC.